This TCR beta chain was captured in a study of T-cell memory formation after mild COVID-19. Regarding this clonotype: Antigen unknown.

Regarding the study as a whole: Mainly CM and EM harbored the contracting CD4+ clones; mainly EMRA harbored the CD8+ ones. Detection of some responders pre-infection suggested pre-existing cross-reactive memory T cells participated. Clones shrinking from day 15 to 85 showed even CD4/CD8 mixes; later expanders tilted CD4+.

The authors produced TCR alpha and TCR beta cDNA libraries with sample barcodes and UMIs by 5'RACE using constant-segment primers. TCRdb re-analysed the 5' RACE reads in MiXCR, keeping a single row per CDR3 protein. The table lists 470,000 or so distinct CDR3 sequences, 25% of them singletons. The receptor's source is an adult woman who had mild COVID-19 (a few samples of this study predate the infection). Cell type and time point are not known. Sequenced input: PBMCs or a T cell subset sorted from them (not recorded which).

CDR3 nucleotides: TGTGCCGGATCGGGAGCGGGCTACGAGCAGTACTTC. Amino acid sequence: CAGSGAGYEQYF. The J gene is TRBJ2-7, the V gene TRBV30; TRBD2 is a possible D gene (6 bases). The germline V gene encodes CDR1 GTSNPN and CDR2 SVGIG (reference sequence). Trimming pared 8 bases from V and 3 bases from J, leaving 14 bases between. This CDR3 spans 12 amino acids.